This T cell receptor (beta chain) was sequenced in a study of blood T cell repertoires in COVID-19. Original analysis: How many nucleated cells were present was estimated from reference gene primer amplification. Repertoires were generated with immunoSEQ multiplex PCR, while TCRdb's copy carries only in-frame clones and drops some. The DNA gave D and trimming, while V, J and clone size come from that table. Of tens of thousands of clones listed, 83% are singletons. Germline CDR1 reads SNHLY; CDR2 reads FYNNEI. The ends lost 0 bases at V and 6 bases at J; junction bases unmatched: 10. The CDR3 is 16 residues long.

The clonotype comes from an elderly man with acute or convalescent COVID-19. The rearrangement uses TRBV2 and TRBJ1-2, with 7 bases fitting TRBD1. Sequencing used peripheral blood. The DNA for the CDR3 is TGTGCCAGCAGTGAAGCCCTCTCAAGGGGGCAGAATGGCTACACCTTC. Its translation: CASSEALSRGQNGYTF.